The clone carrying this TCR beta chain has a handful of counts. TCRdb used MiXCR to reprocess the 5' RACE reads, holding one entry per CDR3 protein. The sample records around 340,000 distinct CDR3 sequences, roughly an eighth being singletons. The data derive from a study of T-cell memory formation after mild COVID-19. Per germline, CDR1 DFQATT and CDR2 SNEGSKA (reference sequence). The trim removed 4 bases at V and 1 base at J, leaving 7 bases unmatched. The CDR3 is 15 residues long. Sequenced sample: PBMCs or a T cell subset sorted from them (not recorded which). V usage is TRBV20-1 and J usage is TRBJ1-5, with TRBD1 matching over 7 bases. The receptor's source is a man in his late teens or twenties who had mild COVID-19 (a few samples of this study predate the infection). Cell type and time point are not known. The CDR3: CSATRDSQSNQPQHF. In DNA, the CDR3 is TGCAGTGCTACGCGGGACAGTCAAAGCAATCAGCCCCAGCATTTT.